This T cell receptor (beta chain) stems from a study of blood T cell repertoires in COVID-19. About the study: Material from acute and convalescent COVID-19 was sourced from the United States, Italy and Spain. Sources were T cells, B-cell-depleted T cells, or PBMCs; the material itself was cDNA or gDNA.

As processed by the authors: Estimation of nucleated cell counts was performed using reference gene primer amplification. Assay: immunoSEQ multiplex PCR; the TCRdb copy retains only in-frame clones and omits some. V and J calls and clone size come straight from that table; D and trimming were deduced from the DNA. The sample has approximately 150,000 clones; around 87% are singletons. Germline loops: CDR1 MDHEN, CDR2 SYDVKM. This CDR3 region has 15 residues. With V trimmed by 6 bases and J by 5 bases, 6 bases remained unmatched. The clonotype was recovered from a woman between 45 and 60 years old with active or convalescent COVID-19. The chain employs TRBV28 and TRBJ1-5, with 11 bases aligning to TRBD1. The sample taken for sequencing was peripheral blood. DNA of the CDR3: TGTGCCAGCAGGAGTGGGGACAGGGGGTATCAGCCCCAGCATTTT. This sequence encodes CASRSGDRGYQPQHF.